A selection of T cell receptor beta chains follows, all from one sample in a study of Ad26.COV2.S vaccination and SARS-CoV-2 variants. Sequenced by immunoSEQ multiplex PCR; TCRdb stores in-frame clones only, minus some. This table holds fewer than 400,000 clones, around 83% found once. The sample consisted of peripheral blood, taken in a trial of Ad26.COV2.S vaccine versus placebo. The receptor source for this set is a person aged 18-65 years who received the Ad26.COV2.S COVID-19 vaccine or a placebo. The CDR3 runs from the conserved cysteine through the conserved F or W. The D gene is left open where the match is weak. Where a row states a size, it is once, few, many or the class of an expanded clone; other rows omit it.

TRBV7-2	13	TRBJ2-1	-	-	CASSLDRYNEQFF	TGTGCCAGCAGCTTAGATCGGTACAATGAGCAGTTCTTC
TRBV30	12	TRBJ1-1	-	-	CAWKRQNTEAFF	TGTGCCTGGAAGCGGCAGAACACTGAAGCTTTCTTT
TRBV5-8	18	TRBJ1-3	TRBD1	-	CASTGRDSQLQSGNTIYF	TGTGCCAGCACGGGGCGGGACAGCCAGCTACAATCTGGAAACACCATATATTTT
TRBV9	13	TRBJ1-5	-	-	CASSVDINQPQHF	TGTGCCAGCAGCGTGGACATCAATCAGCCCCAGCATTTT
TRBV6-6	13	TRBJ2-2	-	-	CASSTQDTGELFF	TGTGCCAGCAGTACCCAAGACACCGGGGAGCTGTTTTTT
TRBV7-8	15	TRBJ1-1	-	-	CASSSSPRENTEAFF	TGTGCCAGCAGTTCGTCCCCCAGGGAGAACACTGAAGCTTTCTTT
TRBV30	15	TRBJ2-7	-	-	CAWSVKGVSSYEQYF	TGTGCCTGGAGTGTAAAGGGGGTAAGCTCCTACGAGCAGTACTTC
TRBV5-6	14	TRBJ1-1	-	-	CASSLRTANTEAFF	TGTGCCAGCAGCTTAAGGACAGCGAACACTGAAGCTTTCTTT
TRBV14	15	TRBJ2-7	-	-	CASSQDSQRFYEQYF	TGTGCCAGCAGCCAAGATAGCCAGCGATTCTACGAGCAGTACTTC
TRBV18	13	TRBJ2-5	-	-	CASSPGVAETQYF	TGTGCCAGCTCACCCGGGGTGGCAGAGACCCAGTACTTC
TRBV7-9	15	TRBJ1-5	-	-	CASSPGTFSNQPQHF	TGTGCCAGCAGCCCGGGGACATTTAGCAATCAGCCCCAGCATTTT
TRBV11-2	18	TRBJ2-4	-	-	CASSLAPRQGGDKNIQYF	TGTGCCAGCAGCTTAGCTCCCCGACAGGGCGGGGACAAAAACATTCAGTACTTC
TRBV4-2	17	TRBJ2-7	-	-	CASSQDGNRDGASPRNF	TGTGCCAGCAGCCAAGATGGTAACCGGGACGGAGCTTCCCCGAGGAACTTC
TRBV7-9	14	TRBJ1-1	-	-	CASSPDRLATEAFF	TGTGCCAGCAGCCCCGACAGGCTGGCCACTGAAGCTTTCTTT
TRBV5-1	16	TRBJ2-2	-	-	CASSLAGGSGTGELFF	TGCGCCAGCAGCTTGGCCGGGGGCTCGGGCACCGGGGAGCTGTTTTTT
TRBV27	18	TRBJ1-4	-	-	CASSLSPGGARANEKLFF	TGTGCCAGCAGTTTATCGCCCGGAGGGGCGCGGGCTAATGAAAAACTGTTTTTT
TRBV10-3	15	TRBJ2-3	-	-	CAISESVGMTDTQYF	TGTGCCATCAGTGAGTCGGTGGGGATGACAGATACGCAGTATTTT
TRBV9	13	TRBJ2-1	-	once	CASSAHTENEQFF	TGTGCCAGCAGCGCCCACACAGAAAATGAGCAGTTCTTC
TRBV5-8	15	TRBJ2-3	TRBD1	-	CASSLVGGQGAGQYF	TGTGCCAGCAGCTTGGTCGGGGGACAGGGGGCCGGGCAGTATTTT
TRBV4-2	18	TRBJ2-1	TRBD1	-	CASSQHKDSDRGRNEQFF	TGTGCCAGCAGCCAACACAAAGACTCGGACAGGGGCAGAAATGAGCAGTTCTTC
TRBV27	14	TRBJ1-6	TRBD1	-	CASRQGNYNSPLHF	TGTGCCAGCAGACAGGGGAATTATAATTCACCCCTCCACTTT
TRBV19	15	TRBJ2-5	TRBD2	-	CASSGLAGRKETQYF	TGTGCCAGTAGCGGACTAGCGGGGAGAAAAGAGACCCAGTACTTC
TRBV7-9	13	TRBJ2-7	-	-	CASSLGFAYEQYF	TGTGCCAGCAGCTTAGGATTTGCCTACGAGCAGTACTTC
TRBV30	13	TRBJ1-4	TRBD1	-	CAWRQGLNEKLFF	TGTGCCTGGAGACAGGGGCTTAATGAAAAACTGTTTTTT
TRBV30	17	TRBJ2-1	TRBD2	-	CAWSALLSAGTYNEQFF	TGTGCCTGGAGCGCTCTCCTCTCAGCGGGGACCTACAATGAGCAGTTCTTC
TRBV25-1	15	TRBJ2-7	-	-	CASSAEGGHFYEQYF	TGTGCCAGCAGTGCAGAGGGGGGGCACTTTTACGAGCAGTACTTC
TRBV30	12	TRBJ1-1	-	-	CAWSGGGSEAFF	TGTGCCTGGAGTGGGGGGGGGTCTGAAGCTTTCTTT
TRBV7-9	12	TRBJ1-1	-	-	CASSFTNTEAFF	TGTGCCAGCAGCTTCACGAACACTGAAGCTTTCTTT
TRBV7-2	15	TRBJ1-2	-	once	CASSLAEGVTSGYTF	TGTGCCAGCAGCTTAGCGGAGGGGGTAACGAGTGGCTACACCTTC
TRBV23-1	18	TRBJ2-6	TRBD1	once	CASSQKDRESSGANVLTF	TGCGCCAGCAGTCAGAAGGACAGGGAAAGCTCTGGGGCCAACGTCCTGACTTTC
TRBV25-1	13	TRBJ2-3	-	-	CASRPPTTDTQYF	TGTGCCAGCCGCCCCCCGACCACAGATACGCAGTATTTT
TRBV19	13	TRBJ2-5	-	-	CASSIGAQETQYF	TGTGCCAGTAGTATAGGGGCACAAGAGACCCAGTACTTC
TRBV9	17	TRBJ2-5	TRBD2	-	CASSVEAAGGLLGTQYF	TGTGCCAGCAGCGTAGAGGCCGCGGGGGGGTTGCTTGGGACCCAGTACTTC
TRBV7-2	18	TRBJ1-2	TRBD1	-	CASSWSGDRGHRNYGYTF	TGTGCCAGCAGCTGGAGTGGGGACAGGGGACACCGAAACTATGGCTACACCTTC
TRBV25-1	15	TRBJ1-2	-	-	CASSEWAGQDDGYTF	TGTGCCAGCAGTGAATGGGCAGGGCAGGACGATGGCTACACCTTC
TRBV5-1	16	TRBJ2-2	TRBD1	-	CASSLAGQGAIGELFF	TGCGCCAGCAGCTTGGCCGGACAGGGGGCCATCGGGGAGCTGTTTTTT
TRBV5-5	16	TRBJ2-3	TRBD2	-	CASSFERGQGTDTQYF	TGTGCCAGCAGCTTCGAGCGGGGGCAAGGGACAGATACGCAGTATTTT
TRBV6-5	15	TRBJ1-4	-	few	CASSYSSAGREKLFF	TGTGCCAGCAGTTACTCGAGCGCAGGGAGGGAAAAACTGTTTTTT
TRBV2	15	TRBJ2-7	-	-	CASRPDIHISYEQYF	TGTGCCAGCAGACCTGACATCCACATCTCCTACGAGCAGTACTTC
TRBV5-1	16	TRBJ2-7	-	-	CASSLGRFLSSYEQYF	TGCGCCAGCAGCTTGGGTCGGTTTCTAAGCTCCTACGAGCAGTACTTC
TRBV19	15	TRBJ1-6	-	-	CASSLTQGVNSPLHF	TGTGCCAGTAGCCTAACCCAAGGTGTTAATTCACCCCTCCACTTT